This T cell receptor (beta chain) comes out of a study of T cells in Graves' hyperthyroidism and ophthalmopathy. General study findings and limits: Blood shared most expanded thyroid clonotypes above 0.001.

There were TCR beta CDR3 regions amplified from RNA transcripts. With the HTBI primer set, the TCR CDR3 went through a first round of RT-PCR. Each CDR3 protein gets one entry after TCRdb re-called the multiplex PCR reads with MiXCR. The data show approximately 250,000 distinct CDR3 sequences, around 26% seen once. V was clipped by 4 bases and J by 2 bases, with 12 bases between them. CDR3 length equals 14 residues. Germline V CDR1 and CDR2: SGHRS, YFSETQ. To note about this clonotype: Antigen specificity is unknown.

The chain employs TRBV5-1 and TRBJ1-1; D is possibly TRBD1 (5 bases). Input material: blood. The sequence came from a woman aged 40-49 years with Graves' ophthalmopathy. This chain's CDR3 is CASSGTTGNTEAFF. The CDR3 DNA reads as TGCGCCAGCAGCGGAACCACAGGTAACACTGAAGCTTTCTTT. Combining the CDR3 with reference TRBV5-1 and TRBJ1-1 gives the whole variable domain KAGVTQTPRYLIKTRGQQVTLSCSPISGHRSVSWYQQTPGQGLQFLFEYFSETQRNKGNFPGRFSGRQFSNSRSEMNVSTLELGDSALYLCASSGTTGNTEAFFGQGTRLTVV.